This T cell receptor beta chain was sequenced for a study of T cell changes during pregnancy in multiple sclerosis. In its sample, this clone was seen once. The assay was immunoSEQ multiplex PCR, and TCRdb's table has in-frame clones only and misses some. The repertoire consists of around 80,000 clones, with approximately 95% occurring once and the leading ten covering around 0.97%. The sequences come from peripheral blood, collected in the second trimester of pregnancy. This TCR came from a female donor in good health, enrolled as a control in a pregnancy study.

CDR3 protein: CAWSVGDTGGYTF. The DNA for the CDR3 is TGTGCCTGGAGTGTAGGGGACACCGGTGGCTACACCTTC. The gene calls are TRBV30 and TRBJ1-2, with a tentative D call TRBD1 (6 bases). The CDR3 is made up of 13 amino acids. Deletions cut 0 bases from V and 7 bases from J, with 12 bases between. CDR1 and CDR2 (germline): GTSNPN, SVGIG (reference sequence).